This TCR beta chain was profiled in a study of post-analysis software for immune sequencing data. Study overall: The disease courses covered relapsing-remitting, secondary progressive and progressive-relapsing multiple sclerosis. General study points: Elevated frequency relative to controls characterized several TRBV segments in patients, TRBV5-6, TRBV5-1 and TRBV20-1 among them. Multiple sclerosis was associated with a significant reduction in normalized Chao1 diversity relative to controls.

The CDR3 covers 14 residues. The ends were cut back, 5 bases at V and 1 base at J, with 14 bases in the middle. The germline V gene has CDR1 DFQATT and CDR2 SNEGSKA (reference sequence). On this clonotype: What it recognizes is unknown.

cDNA libraries of TCR beta carried unique molecular identifiers. TCRdb reprocessed the PCR reads with MiXCR, giving one entry per CDR3 protein. Found here are roughly 800,000 distinct CDR3 sequences, 25% to 30% of them singletons; the top ten hold more than 0.55%. The specimen sequenced was blood. The sequence came from a girl between 10 and 17 years old with multiple sclerosis. The V and J genes are TRBV20-1 and TRBJ1-1; D might be TRBD1 (6 bases). Here the CDR3 reads CSAGTGFTNTEAFF. In DNA form, the CDR3 reads TGCAGTGCTGGAACAGGGTTTACGAACACTGAAGCTTTCTTT.